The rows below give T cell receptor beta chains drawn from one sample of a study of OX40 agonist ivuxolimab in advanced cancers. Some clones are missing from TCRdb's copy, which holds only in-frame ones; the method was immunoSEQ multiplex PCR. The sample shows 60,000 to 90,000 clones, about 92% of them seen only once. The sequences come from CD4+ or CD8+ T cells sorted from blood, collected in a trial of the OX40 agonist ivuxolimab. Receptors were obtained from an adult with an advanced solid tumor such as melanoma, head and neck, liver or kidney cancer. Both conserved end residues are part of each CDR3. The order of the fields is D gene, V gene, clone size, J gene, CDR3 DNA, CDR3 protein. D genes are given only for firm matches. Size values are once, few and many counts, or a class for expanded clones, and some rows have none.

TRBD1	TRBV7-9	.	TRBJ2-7	TGTGCCAGCAGCTTAGATTGGGACAGGGGCTCCTACGAGCAGTACTTC	CASSLDWDRGSYEQYF
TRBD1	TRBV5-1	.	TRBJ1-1	TGCGCCAGCAGCTCGGGACCAGGGGGGACAACTGAAGCTTTCTTT	CASSSGPGGTTEAFF
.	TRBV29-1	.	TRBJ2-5	TGCAGCGTTGGGCCGATTGGACGGGAGACCCAGTACTTC	CSVGPIGRETQYF
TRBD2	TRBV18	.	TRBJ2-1	TGTGCCAGCTCACCCCTGGCGGGGGGGCATGAGCAGTTCTTC	CASSPLAGGHEQFF
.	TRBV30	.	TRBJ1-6	TGTGCCTGGACTTTAAAAACCAGGAGGTTAGGAAATTCACCCCTCCACTTT	CAWTLKTRRLGNSPLHF
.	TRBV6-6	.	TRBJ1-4	TGTGCCAGCAGTAACCGCCGGGAGGAAAAACTGTTTTTT	CASSNRREEKLFF
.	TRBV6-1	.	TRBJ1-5	TGTGCCAGCAGTGAAGCTATCCGAGGCAATCAGCCCCAGCATTTT	CASSEAIRGNQPQHF
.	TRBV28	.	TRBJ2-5	TGTGCCAGCAGAACTAGCAGCGAAGAGACCCAGTACTTC	CASRTSSEETQYF
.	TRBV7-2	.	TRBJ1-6	TGTGCCAGCAGCTTAGCGCTTAAAGCAGGCTCACCCCTCCACTTT	CASSLALKAGSPLHF
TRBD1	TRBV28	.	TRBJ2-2	TGTGCCAGCAGTTCACAGGGGGTCGGGGAGCTGTTTTTT	CASSSQGVGELFF
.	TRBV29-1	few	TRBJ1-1	TGCAGCGTTGACGGAAACACTGAAGCTTTCTTT	CSVDGNTEAFF
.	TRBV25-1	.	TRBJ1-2	TGTGCCAGCAGTGACCCAGGGGTCTCTGGCTACACCTTC	CASSDPGVSGYTF
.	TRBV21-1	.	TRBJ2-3	TGTGCCAGCAGCAAACGGTACAGGGACGGGACTAGCGGGCTAAGCACAGATACGCAGTATTTT	CASSKRYRDGTSGLSTDTQYF
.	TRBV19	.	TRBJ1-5	TGTGCCAGTAGTCAATATAGCAATCAGCCCCAGCATTTT	CASSQYSNQPQHF
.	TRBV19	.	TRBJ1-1	TGTGCCAGTGCGAATACAGCGAACACTGAAGCTTTCTTT	CASANTANTEAFF
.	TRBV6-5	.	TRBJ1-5	TGTGCCAGCAGTGCTAACAGGAATCAGCCCCAGCATTTT	CASSANRNQPQHF
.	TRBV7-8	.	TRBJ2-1	TGTGCCAGCAGCGCTACGACAGGAAACAATGAGCAGTTCTTC	CASSATTGNNEQFF
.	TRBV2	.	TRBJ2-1	TGTGCCAGCAGTGAAACCCCCTACAATGAGCAGTTCTTC	CASSETPYNEQFF
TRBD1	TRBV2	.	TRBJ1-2	TGTGCCAGCAGTCCACCGGGACAGGGAGCCTATGGCTACACCTTC	CASSPPGQGAYGYTF
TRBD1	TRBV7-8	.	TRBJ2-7	TGTGCCAGCAGCAGAGGGACAGGGGGGTCCTCGGGGTACGAGCAGTACTTC	CASSRGTGGSSGYEQYF
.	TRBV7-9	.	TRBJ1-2	TGTGCCAGCAGCCCTTTTGGGGATGGCTACACCTTC	CASSPFGDGYTF
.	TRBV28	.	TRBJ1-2	TGTGCCAGCAGTGCTCAGGGGAGCTCGGGCTACACCTTC	CASSAQGSSGYTF
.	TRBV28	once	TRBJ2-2	TGTGCCAGCAGTCGGGACCTAACGAACACCGGGGAGCTGTTTTTT	CASSRDLTNTGELFF
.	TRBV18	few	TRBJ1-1	TGTGCCAGCTCACCAGGGGGGCCGAACACTGAAGCTTTCTTT	CASSPGGPNTEAFF
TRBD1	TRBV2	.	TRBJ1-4	TGTGCCAGCGAAGGGAACAGGGGTGAAAAACTGTTTTTT	CASEGNRGEKLFF
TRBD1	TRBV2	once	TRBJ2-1	TGTGCCAGCAGTGAAGCTCCGGGACAGGGTTACAATGAGCAGTTCTTC	CASSEAPGQGYNEQFF
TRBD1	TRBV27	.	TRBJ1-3	TGTGCCAGCAGTAGTAACAGGGGCGCTGGAAACACCATATATTTT	CASSSNRGAGNTIYF
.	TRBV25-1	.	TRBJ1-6	TGTGCCAGCAGTGCTCCGGGATCCTCCTATAATTCACCCCTCCACTTT	CASSAPGSSYNSPLHF
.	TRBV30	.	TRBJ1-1	TGTGCCTGGAGTGTACGGTTCGGGGTTGAAGCTTTCTTT	CAWSVRFGVEAFF
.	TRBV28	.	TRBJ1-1	TGTGCCAGCACGGTCGCAGGGATCACTGAAGCTTTCTTT	CASTVAGITEAFF
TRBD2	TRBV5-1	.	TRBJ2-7	TGCGCCAGCAGCCCCGGACTAGCGGGAGCAACGTACGAGCAGTACTTC	CASSPGLAGATYEQYF
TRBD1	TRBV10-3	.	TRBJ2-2	TGTGCCATCGGGACAGGGGCCACCGGGGAGCTGTTTTTT	CAIGTGATGELFF